This TCR beta chain was captured by sequencing in a study of blood T cell repertoires in COVID-19. The wider study: Specimens from acute and convalescent COVID-19 originated in the United States, Italy and Spain.

Generated by immunoSEQ multiplex PCR, the TCRdb table keeps only in-frame clones and is missing some. Of 140,000 or so clones in the sample, about 80% were seen once. Participant age was about 18 to 89 years, and participants resided in about two dozen US areas. Allocation to cohorts depended on clinical history reported by the participants. A COVID-19 case was met by exposed participants within 2 weeks before study entry. The CDR3 has 15 residues. V lost 8 bases, J lost 1 base, and 8 bases stayed unmatched. Germline V gene sequence: CDR1 MNHEY, CDR2 SMNVEV (reference sequence). The TCR sequence derives from a young woman who had been exposed to COVID-19. The V call is TRBV27, the J call TRBJ1-5, with 7 bases lining up with TRBD1. The sequencing input was PBMCs or T cells enriched from blood (not recorded which). The CDR3 protein is CASRKGGGSNQPQHF. The CDR3, as DNA: TGTGCCAGCCGTAAAGGGGGCGGGAGCAATCAGCCCCAGCATTTT.